This T cell receptor beta chain is from a study of OX40 agonist ivuxolimab in advanced cancers. Study details: The treatment was a fully human IgG2 OX40 agonist, ivuxolimab. Melanoma, hepatocellular carcinoma, head and neck or renal cell cancer occurred in dose-escalation patients. One hepatocellular carcinoma and two cutaneous melanoma patients partially responded. Points from the study as a whole: Among the lowest levels of clonal expansion were found in partial responders at 0.1-3.0 mg/kg.

A remark on this clone: What it binds is not known.

Clones were read by immunoSEQ multiplex PCR, and TCRdb kept only the in-frame ones, dropping some. The table lists tens of thousands of clones, about 80% of them singletons. The sequence derives from an adult with an advanced solid tumor such as melanoma, head and neck, liver or kidney cancer. The source was CD4+ or CD8+ T cells sorted from blood, collected in a trial of the OX40 agonist ivuxolimab.

The CDR3 nucleotides are TGTGCCAGCAGCTTAGAACTAGAGCAGTTCTTC. Amino acid sequence: CASSLELEQFF. The chain couples TRBV11-2 to TRBJ2-1, with no clear D. Trimming stripped 0 bases from V and 10 bases from J, with 4 bases between. Germline lookup yields CDR1 SGHAT and CDR2 FQNNGV. The CDR3 covers 11 residues.